This TCR beta chain was identified in a study of cytomegalovirus exposure and HLA in healthy donors. The germline V gene encodes CDR1 SGHRS and CDR2 YFSETQ. V lost 0 bases, J lost 0 bases, and 0 bases stayed unmatched. CDR3 length: 16 residues. This clone has a handful of counts. PCR employed 60 Vbeta and 13 Jbeta primers. The assay was immunoSEQ multiplex PCR, and TCRdb's table has in-frame clones only and misses some. The repertoire holds approximately 200,000 clones, with more than 70% as singletons. The sequence was collected from a human donor in good health. The chain employs TRBV5-1 and TRBJ2-3; 11 nucleotides line up with TRBD2. Source material: PBMCs. The CDR3 nucleotides are TGCGCCAGCAGCTTGGGGACTAGCGGGAGCACAGATACGCAGTATTTT. It codes for CASSLGTSGSTDTQYF.